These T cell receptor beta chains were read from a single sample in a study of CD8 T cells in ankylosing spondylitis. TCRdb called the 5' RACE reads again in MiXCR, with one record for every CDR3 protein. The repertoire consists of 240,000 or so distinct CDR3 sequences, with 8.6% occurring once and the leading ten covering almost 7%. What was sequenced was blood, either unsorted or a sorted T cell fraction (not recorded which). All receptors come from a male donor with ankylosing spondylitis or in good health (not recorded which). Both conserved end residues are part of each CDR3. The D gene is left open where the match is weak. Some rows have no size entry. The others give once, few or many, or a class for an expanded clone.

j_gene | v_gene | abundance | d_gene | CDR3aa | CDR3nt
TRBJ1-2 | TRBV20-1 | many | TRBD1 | CSAETGSDYGYTF | TGCAGTGCAGAGACAGGGAGCGACTATGGCTACACCTTC
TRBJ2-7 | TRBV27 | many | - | CASGTSTYEQYF | TGTGCCAGCGGGACTTCCACCTACGAGCAGTACTTC
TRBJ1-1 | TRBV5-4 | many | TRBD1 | CASSLDPGGWTEAFF | TGTGCCAGCAGCTTGGACCCAGGGGGGTGGACTGAAGCTTTCTTT
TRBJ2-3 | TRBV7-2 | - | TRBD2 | CASSLGLRREGQYF | TGTGCCAGCAGCCTAGGTCTTAGGCGGGAGGGCCAGTATTTT
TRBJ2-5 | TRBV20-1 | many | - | CSARAGQTETQYF | TGCAGTGCTAGAGCAGGACAGACGGAGACCCAGTACTTC
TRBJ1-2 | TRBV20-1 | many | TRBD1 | CSASHRGNYGYTF | TGCAGTGCTAGTCACAGGGGAAACTATGGCTACACCTTC
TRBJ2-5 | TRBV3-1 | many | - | CASSQVHGSRETQYF | TGTGCCAGCAGCCAAGTTCACGGGAGTCGAGAGACCCAGTACTTC
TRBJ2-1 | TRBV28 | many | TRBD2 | CASSDLAGGPGNEQFF | TGTGCCAGCAGTGATCTTGCGGGAGGGCCAGGGAATGAGCAGTTCTTC
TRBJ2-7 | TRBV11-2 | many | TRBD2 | CASSSGVVAGDYEQYF | TGTGCCAGCAGCTCCGGGGTAGTTGCGGGAGATTACGAGCAGTACTTC
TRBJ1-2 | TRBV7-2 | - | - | CASSVPPNYGYTF | TGTGCCAGCAGCGTACCTCCCAACTATGGCTACACCTTC
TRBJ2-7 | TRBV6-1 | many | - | CASSHYEQYF | TGTGCCAGCAGCCACTACGAGCAGTACTTC
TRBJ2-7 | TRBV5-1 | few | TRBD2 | CASSFSGILSDEQYF | TGCGCCAGCAGCTTCAGCGGGATCTTGAGCGACGAGCAGTACTTC
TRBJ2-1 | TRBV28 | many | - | CASGSGWEQFF | TGTGCCAGCGGGAGCGGGTGGGAGCAGTTCTTC
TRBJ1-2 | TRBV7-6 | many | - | CASSLSEWGGYTF | TGTGCCAGCAGCTTAAGCGAGTGGGGCGGCTACACCTTC
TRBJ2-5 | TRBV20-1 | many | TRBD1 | CSAANSGGSKETQYF | TGCAGTGCTGCAAATTCAGGGGGCTCGAAAGAGACCCAGTACTTC
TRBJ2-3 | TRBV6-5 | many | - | CASSYRPNTDTQYF | TGTGCCAGCAGTTACCGGCCAAACACAGATACGCAGTATTTT
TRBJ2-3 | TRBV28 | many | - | CASSFLADTQYF | TGTGCCAGCAGTTTTTTAGCAGATACGCAGTATTTT
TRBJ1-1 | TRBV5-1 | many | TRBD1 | CASSFTGGGNTEAFF | TGCGCCAGCAGCTTTACAGGGGGCGGAAACACTGAAGCTTTCTTT
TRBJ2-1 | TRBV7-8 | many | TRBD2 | CASSLLAGGRGNEQFF | TGTGCCAGCAGCTTACTCGCGGGAGGGCGGGGTAATGAGCAGTTCTTC
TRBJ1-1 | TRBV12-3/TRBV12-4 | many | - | CASSPGRVSTEAFF | TGTGCCAGCAGCCCCGGGAGGGTATCTACTGAAGCTTTCTTT
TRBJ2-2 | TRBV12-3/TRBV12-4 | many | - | CASTLIYGTGELFF | TGTGCCAGCACCTTAATCTATGGAACCGGGGAGCTGTTTTTT
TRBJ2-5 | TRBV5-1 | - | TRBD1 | CASRDDRGGKTQYF | TGCGCCAGCAGGGACGACAGGGGAGGAAAGACCCAGTACTTC
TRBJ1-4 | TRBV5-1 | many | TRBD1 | CASSGDRANEKLFF | TGCGCCAGCAGCGGGGACAGGGCAAATGAAAAACTGTTTTTT
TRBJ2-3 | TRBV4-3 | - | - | CASSQEFQMDYDPPDTQYF | TGCGCCAGCAGCCAAGAATTCCAGATGGACTACGATCCTCCAGATACGCAGTATTTT
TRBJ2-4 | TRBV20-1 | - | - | CSAPTPGIGENIQYF | TGCAGTGCTCCCACTCCCGGGATTGGGGAAAACATTCAGTACTTC
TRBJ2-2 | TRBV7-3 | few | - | CASSMTPGGELFF | TGTGCCAGCAGCATGACGCCCGGGGGGGAGCTGTTTTTT
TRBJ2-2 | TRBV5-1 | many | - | CASSRGFAGVPAGELFF | TGCGCCAGCAGCCGCGGGTTTGCTGGGGTCCCCGCCGGGGAGCTGTTTTTT
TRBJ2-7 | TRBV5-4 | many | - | CASSRQGNGNEQYF | TGTGCCAGCAGCAGGCAGGGGAATGGAAACGAGCAGTACTTC